The next 11 T cell receptor beta chains were all read from a single sample in a study of CD8+CD57+ T cells in acquired aplastic anemia. TCR beta VDJ combinations and CDR3 sequences were profiled from genomic DNA. TCRdb redid the calling of the reads with MiXCR, one entry per CDR3 protein. The table lists 180,000 or so distinct CDR3 sequences, 35% to 50% of them singletons. Sequenced: sorted CD4+, CD8+, or CD8+CD57+ T cells (not recorded which) from PBMCs. All receptors come from a human donor in good health.

The chain employs TRBV20-1 and TRBJ1-2; 7 bases agree with TRBD1. Germline assignment: CDR1 DFQATT and CDR2 SNEGSKA (reference sequence). Unmatched junction bases numbered 5, after V lost 2 bases and J lost 2 bases. The length of the CDR3 is 14 residues. The DNA for the CDR3 is TGCAGTGCTAGACCGGGACAGATAAACTATGGCTACACCTTC. Its translation is CSARPGQINYGYTF.

The rearrangement links TRBV24-1 to TRBJ2-3; D possibly corresponds to TRBD2 (7 bases). CDR3 length equals 14 residues. Germline CDR1 KGHDR, CDR2 SFDVKD. Trimming took 5 bases from V and 6 from J, leaving 14 bases between them. CDR3 loop: CATSAAGDYDTQYF. The CDR3 region has the DNA TGTGCCACCAGTGCGGCAGGGGACTACGATACGCAGTATTTT.

The chain employs TRBV7-7 and TRBJ1-5; no reliable D call. The CDR3 extends over 13 amino acids. CDR1 and CDR2 (germline): SSHAT, FNYEAQ (reference sequence). The CDR3 sequence is CAGSPRTGQPQHF. The CDR3, as DNA: TGTGCTGGCAGCCCCCGGACGGGTCAGCCCCAGCATTTT.

A remark on this clonotype: The junction departs from the called germline gene at one end, perhaps through a read error. J is TRBJ2-7 and V is TRBV14; 9 nucleotides match TRBD1. Per germline, CDR1 SGHDN and CDR2 FVKESK. The CDR3 is 15 amino acids. Here the CDR3 reads CASSQGQGWLGEQYF. The CDR3, as DNA: TGTGCTAGCAGCCAGGGACAGGGATGGTTGGGCGAGCAGTACTTC.

As concerns this clonotype: At one of its ends the junction is not consistent with the germline gene, which may arise from a read error. This sequence joins TRBV7-3 and TRBJ2-2; tentative D call: TRBD2 (5 bases). CDR1 is SGHTA and CDR2 is FQGTGA in the germline V gene. The CDR3 has 13 residues. CDR3 sequence: CVSSLKRDGELFF. The DNA of the CDR3 is TGTGTCAGCAGCTTAAAACGGGACGGGGAGCTGTTTTTT.

This clonotype was counted only a few times. The chain combines TRBV18 with TRBJ1-5; no clear D gene. CDR1 and CDR2 (germline): KGHSH, LQKENI. This CDR3 comprises 13 residues. V dropped 3 bases and J dropped 5 bases, with 8 bases sitting between them. This CDR3 reads CASSPIRDQPQHF. The CDR3, as DNA: TGTGCCAGCTCACCGATCCGGGATCAGCCCCAGCATTTT.

Concerning this clonotype itself: One end of the junction fails to match germline, which may point to a read error. V is TRBV7-9 and J is TRBJ2-7; D is undetermined. Germline V gives CDR1 SEHNR, CDR2 FQNEAQ (reference sequence). The CDR3 is 13 amino acids. The CDR3 sequence is CAGSLGDSHEQYF. The CDR3 nucleotides read TGTGCCGGCAGCTTAGGAGACTCCCACGAGCAGTACTTC.

This clonotype was counted at least ten times. The chain recombines TRBV20-1 with TRBJ1-2, with TRBD1 identical over 8 bases. Per the germline V gene, CDR1 is DFQATT and CDR2 is SNEGSKA (reference sequence). V lost 1 base to trimming and J lost 3 bases; unmatched junction nucleotides: 4. This CDR3 contains 14 residues. CDR3 sequence: CSARGDRRDYGYTF. DNA of the CDR3: TGCAGTGCTAGAGGGGACAGGAGGGACTATGGCTACACCTTC.

This clonotype occurred many times. The chain links TRBV10-3 to TRBJ2-7; TRBD1 might be the D (6 bases). The CDR3 sequence is 13 residues long. Germline V CDR1 and CDR2: ENHRY, SYGVKD. Trimming removed 7 bases at V and 3 bases at J, with 13 bases between. CDR3 DNA sequence: TGTGCCATCATACCGGACAGCTACTACGAGCAGTACTTC. It yields the protein CAIIPDSYYEQYF.

About this clonotype itself: A much larger clonotype is one base distant, so this may be a read error. The chain couples TRBV5-1 to TRBJ2-1, with D maybe TRBD2 (5 bases). This CDR3 contains 15 residues. The germline gives CDR1 SGHRS, CDR2 YFSETQ. The CDR3 DNA is TGCGCCAGCAGCTTGGACGGGATGGGAGCAAATGAGCAGTCCTTC. Its translation is CASSLDGMGANEQSF.

This clonotype was recorded a few times. DNA of the CDR3: TGTGCCACCAGTGATTCCCAAGTAGTTGATGAGCAGTTCTTC. It translates to CATSDSQVVDEQFF. This chain links TRBV24-1 with TRBJ2-1; D remains unclear. V gave up 2 bases and J gave up 8 bases, with 12 bases separating them. The CDR3 extends over 14 amino acids. Per the germline V gene, CDR1 is KGHDR and CDR2 is SFDVKD.